This T cell receptor beta chain was profiled in a study of cytomegalovirus exposure and HLA in healthy donors. Study as a whole: Across some 400 genotyped donors, 81% landed in the Caucasian-associated ancestry cluster.

13 Jbeta primers and 60 Vbeta primers were used for the PCR. Assay: immunoSEQ multiplex PCR; the TCRdb copy retains only in-frame clones and omits some. The table lists 120,000 or so clones, 17% of them singletons, with approximately 2.9% in the top ten. Study-level results: The sole available immune exposure information was CMV serostatus. The authors enumerated 150 to 200 TCR beta chains as linked to cytomegalovirus.

This CDR3 has 15 residues. J lost 3 bases, V lost 0 bases, and 8 bases had no gene match. Per germline, CDR1 GTSNPN and CDR2 SVGIG (reference sequence). This clone was counted a few times. Antigen unknown. The specimen sequenced was PBMCs. This sequence joins TRBV30 and TRBJ2-7; 7 bases are shared with TRBD1. The TCR sequence derives from a female donor in good health and CMV-seropositive. CDR3 sequence: CAWSVPQGVSYEQYF. The CDR3 bases are TGTGCCTGGAGTGTCCCTCAGGGGGTTAGCTACGAGCAGTACTTC.